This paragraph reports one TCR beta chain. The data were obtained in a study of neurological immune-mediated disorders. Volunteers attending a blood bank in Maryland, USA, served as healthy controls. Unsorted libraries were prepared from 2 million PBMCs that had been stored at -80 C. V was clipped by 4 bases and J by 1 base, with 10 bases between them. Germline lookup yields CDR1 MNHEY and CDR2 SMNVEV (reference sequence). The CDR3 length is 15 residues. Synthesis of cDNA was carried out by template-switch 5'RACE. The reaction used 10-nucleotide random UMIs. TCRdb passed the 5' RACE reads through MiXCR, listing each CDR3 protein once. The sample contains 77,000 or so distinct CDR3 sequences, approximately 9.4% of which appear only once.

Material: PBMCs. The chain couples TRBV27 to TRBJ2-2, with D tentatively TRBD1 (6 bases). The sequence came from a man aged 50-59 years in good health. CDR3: CASSWRTENTGELFF. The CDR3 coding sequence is TGTGCCAGCAGTTGGAGGACAGAGAACACCGGGGAGCTGTTTTTT.